The 9 T cell receptor beta chains listed next were all sequenced from one sample in a study of blood T cell repertoires in COVID-19. Here immunoSEQ multiplex PCR was the method, and the copy in TCRdb shows in-frame clones only, minus some. Among 250,000 to 300,000 clones listed, 70% to 90% were seen once. Material: peripheral blood. These receptors all come from a woman aged 55-70 years with COVID-19, enrolled during active disease.

V usage is TRBV20-1 and J usage is TRBJ1-2, with D possibly being TRBD1 (5 bases). Trimming removed 3 bases from V and 8 bases from J, with 16 bases in between. The CDR3 extends over 13 amino acids. Germline assignment: CDR1 DFQATT and CDR2 SNEGSKA (reference sequence). The CDR3 reads CSASSGPDEGYTF. The CDR3 DNA reads TGCAGTGCTAGTTCAGGGCCTGATGAGGGCTACACCTTC.

The rearrangement uses TRBV2 and TRBJ2-3; possibly TRBD1 for D (6 bases). V lost 4 bases and J lost 2, with 10 bases in between. This CDR3 is 14 amino acids long. The germline gives CDR1 SNHLY, CDR2 FYNNEI. The CDR3 is CASSGGQHTDTQYF. As DNA, the CDR3 is TGTGCCAGCAGTGGGGGGCAGCACACAGATACGCAGTATTTT. The whole variable domain, remainder taken from reference TRBV2 and TRBJ2-3, is EPEVTQTPSHQVTQMGQEVILRCVPISNHLYFYWYRQILGQKVEFLVSFYNNEISEKSEIFDDQFSVERPDGSNFTLKIRSTKLEDSAMYFCASSGGQHTDTQYFGPGTRLTVL.

This clone is a singleton in its sample. The rearrangement joins TRBV7-2 to TRBJ2-3; 8 bases are a match to TRBD2. The CDR3 length is 15 residues. Trimming cost V 0 bases and J 5 bases; bases outside gene matches: 4. From germline, CDR1 is SGHTA and CDR2 FQGNSA. The CDR3 sequence: CASSLAGGRRDTQYF. For the CDR3, the DNA is TGTGCCAGCAGCTTAGCCGGCGGGAGGAGAGATACGCAGTATTTT.

This chain connects TRBV7-8 to TRBJ1-3, with 8 bases matching TRBD1. The CDR3 totals 17 residues. Trimming at V came to 6 bases and at J to 1 base, leaving 11 bases not matched to a gene. CDR1 and CDR2 from the germline V gene are SGHVS and FQNEAQ. The CDR3 region is CASSFSRNRGSGNTIYF. Here the CDR3 DNA reads TGTGCCAGCAGTTTCTCCCGAAACAGGGGGTCTGGAAACACCATATATTTT.

The chain couples TRBV14 to TRBJ2-7; tentative D call: TRBD2 (6 bases). Germline V lookup: CDR1 SGHDN, CDR2 FVKESK. The CDR3 contains 15 residues. Trimming pared 0 bases from V and 3 bases from J, leaving 12 bases between. As DNA, the CDR3 is TGTGCCAGCAGCCAAGATCCTAGCGTCGACTACGAGCAGTACTTC. It codes for CASSQDPSVDYEQYF.

The chain recombines TRBV30 with TRBJ1-5, with 8 bases identical to TRBD1. V lost 1 base, J lost 6 bases, and 8 bases stayed unmatched. The germline V gene has CDR1 GTSNPN and CDR2 SVGIG (reference sequence). The CDR3 has 15 amino acids. CDR3 nucleotides: TGTGCCTGGAGTGGTACAGGGGGTCCGTCTCAGCCCCAGCATTTT. This sequence encodes CAWSGTGGPSQPQHF.

The rearrangement joins TRBV6-5 to TRBJ1-5, with D unclear. Germline loops: CDR1 MNHEY, CDR2 SVGAGI. CDR3 length equals 12 residues. Trimming removed 6 bases from V and 6 bases from J, with 9 bases in between. The CDR3 sequence is CASRTLSQPQHF. The CDR3 region has the DNA TGTGCCAGCAGAACCCTAAGTCAGCCCCAGCATTTT.

The CDR3 region is CASTQRSSYNSPLHF. The DNA for the CDR3 is TGTGCCAGCACCCAGCGGTCCTCCTATAATTCACCCCTCCACTTT. The chain is built from TRBV2 and TRBJ1-6, with D unclear. The CDR3 sequence is 15 residues long. Germline V gene data show CDR1 as SNHLY and CDR2 as FYNNEI. Trimming shortened V by 7 bases and J by 0 bases, and 10 bases separated the two germline ends.

This rearrangement joins TRBV11-2 to TRBJ1-6; TRBD1 matches 8 bases. J lost 6 bases, V lost 3 bases, and 10 bases had no gene match. The CDR3 has 17 amino acids. Germline-derived CDR1 and CDR2 are SGHAT and FQNNGV. CDR3 nucleotides: TGTGCCAGCAGCTTTCCCCCCGGGACAGGAGCTAATTCACCCCTCCACTTT. It translates to CASSFPPGTGANSPLHF.